A selection of T cell receptor beta chains follows, all from one sample in a study of T cells expressing NK-cell markers. TCRdb reprocessed the 5' RACE reads, keeping one entry per CDR3 protein, no DNA. This sample contains 550,000 to 600,000 distinct CDR3 sequences. Sample: blood T cells: a sorted CD56 or NKG2C T cell subset, CD4+ or CD8+ T cells, or bulk PBMC T cells (not recorded which). These receptors were obtained from a man aged 18 to 35 in good health. Each CDR3 is given with its conserved first and last residue.

length	J	V	CDR3
14	TRBJ1-3	TRBV12-3/TRBV12-4	CASSLGGGGNTIYF
16	TRBJ1-5	TRBV12-3/TRBV12-4	CASSVDRGVSNQPQHF
15	TRBJ2-1	TRBV12-3/TRBV12-4	CASRWTGTENNEQFF
13	TRBJ1-4	TRBV20-1	CSARALEVEKLFF
13	TRBJ1-1	TRBV29-1	CSVELVGGLGAFF
15	TRBJ2-3	TRBV7-9	CASSLVGQLTDTQYF
14	TRBJ1-2	TRBV28	CASSLLDREIGYTF
14	TRBJ1-4	TRBV4-1	CASSQVGNGGKLFF
15	TRBJ2-1	TRBV15	CATSRERIADNEQFF
15	TRBJ2-7	TRBV21-1	CASSKGSGRAYEQYF
16	TRBJ2-3	TRBV7-8	CASRSTGEGVSDTQYF
15	TRBJ2-5	TRBV12-3/TRBV12-4	CASSSGQVEGETQYF
17	TRBJ2-2	TRBV7-2	CASSLVGTSGRAGELFF
17	TRBJ2-1	TRBV6-5	CASSYNIGLAGINEQFF
16	TRBJ2-4	TRBV27	CASSPPGQGAGNIQYF
14	TRBJ2-7	TRBV3-1	CASSQVDGVSEQYF
16	TRBJ2-3	TRBV24-1	CATSDRLGKYGDTQYF
12	TRBJ2-7	TRBV15	CATGGISYEQYF
15	TRBJ2-3	TRBV7-2	CASRSNRGGIHTQYF
13	TRBJ2-1	TRBV29-1	CSRTIGPYNEQFF
13	TRBJ1-3	TRBV5-6	CASSLGRTNTIYF
14	TRBJ2-1	TRBV5-5	CASSPLGGYNEQFF
14	TRBJ2-2	TRBV19	CASSPTKRGGELFF
17	TRBJ2-1	TRBV18	CASSSFSSGRAGNEQFF
15	TRBJ2-5	TRBV12-3/TRBV12-4	CASSPPSGGGETQYF
12	TRBJ2-7	TRBV5-6	CASSAGLREQYF
11	TRBJ2-2	TRBV20-1	CSAPSFGELFF
17	TRBJ2-6	TRBV19	CASSLANAGSGANVLTF